Below are 29 T cell receptor beta chains sequenced from a single sample in a study of blood T cell repertoires in COVID-19. The data were produced by immunoSEQ multiplex PCR, yet TCRdb's version contains in-frame clones alone and is incomplete. The sample includes roughly 230,000 clones, around 84% seen only once; the top ten take around 0.96%. The sample consisted of peripheral blood. The receptors shown here come from a man in his forties or fifties with acute or convalescent COVID-19.

This chain connects TRBV2 to TRBJ1-2, with D perhaps TRBD1 (6 bases). Germline-derived CDR1 and CDR2 are SNHLY and FYNNEI. Between the trimmed V and J ends, which lost 6 bases and 0 bases, there was a span of 14 bases. This CDR3 region has 15 residues. CDR3 bases: TGTGCCAGCAGACCCGACAGGATTGCTAACTATGGCTACACCTTC. This codes for CASRPDRIANYGYTF.

Concerning this clone: The sample has other DNA sequences that encode this CDR3 too. Here the CDR3 reads CASSLMGGREEKLFF. The DNA for the CDR3 is TGCGCCAGCAGCTTGATGGGGGGTCGGGAGGAAAAACTGTTTTTT. V and J are TRBV5-1 and TRBJ1-4, with D perhaps matching TRBD1 (5 bases). Germline CDR1 and CDR2: SGHRS and YFSETQ. This CDR3 has 15 amino acids. Trimming took 1 base from V and 8 from J, leaving 15 bases between them.

The rearrangement uses TRBV5-1 and TRBJ2-1; possible D gene TRBD2, 6 bases. Between the trimmed V and J ends, which lost 0 bases and 5 bases, there was a span of 12 bases. CDR1 and CDR2 (germline): SGHRS, YFSETQ. CDR3 length: 15 amino acids. The CDR3 DNA follows: TGCGCCAGCAGCTTGGCGGTCGGCGGGAACAATGAGCAGTTCTTC. Its translation: CASSLAVGGNNEQFF. The full variable domain, in which reference TRBV5-1 and TRBJ2-1 provide the parts outside the CDR3, is KAGVTQTPRYLIKTRGQQVTLSCSPISGHRSVSWYQQTPGQGLQFLFEYFSETQRNKGNFPGRFSGRQFSNSRSEMNVSTLELGDSALYLCASSLAVGGNNEQFFGPGTRLTVL.

V is TRBV28 and J is TRBJ1-4, with D maybe TRBD1 (6 bases). V gave up 4 bases and J gave up 7 bases, with 13 bases separating them. The CDR3 extends over 14 amino acids. Germline CDR1 reads MDHEN; CDR2 reads SYDVKM. The CDR3 nucleotides are TGTGCCAGCAGTTCGGGGGGCGCCGGTGAAAAACTGTTTTTT. Translation: CASSSGGAGEKLFF. The full variable domain, rest sourced from reference TRBV28 and TRBJ1-4, is DVKVTQSSRYLVKRTGEKVFLECVQDMDHENMFWYRQDPGLGLRLIYFSYDVKMKEKGDIPEGYSVSREKKERFSLILESASTNQTSMYLCASSSGGAGEKLFFGSGTQLSVL.

The genes are TRBV7-6 and TRBJ2-5, with D possibly matching TRBD2 (6 bases). Deletions cut 5 bases from V and 2 bases from J, with 15 bases between. Germline CDR1 reads SGHVS; CDR2 reads FNYEAQ. This CDR3 region has 15 residues. CDR3 in amino acids: CASSPNIAEQETQYF. The CDR3 region has the DNA TGTGCCAGCAGCCCTAATATAGCGGAACAAGAGACCCAGTACTTC. Full variable domain (rest looked up from reference TRBV7-6 and TRBJ2-5): GAGVSQSPRYKVTKRGQDVALRCDPISGHVSLYWYRQALGQGPEFLTYFNYEAQQDKSGLPNDRFSAERPEGSISTLTIQRTEQRDSAMYRCASSPNIAEQETQYFGPGTRLLVL.

The rearrangement links TRBV2 to TRBJ2-2; unclear D gene. V lost 0 bases, J lost 4 bases, and 6 bases lay in between. This CDR3 has 14 residues. CDR1 and CDR2 from the germline V gene are SNHLY and FYNNEI. Here the CDR3 DNA reads TGTGCCAGCAGTGAAGCGCGTGCCACCGGGGAGCTGTTTTTT. Translated, it gives CASSEARATGELFF.

The chain links TRBV7-9 to TRBJ1-3, with D possibly TRBD1 on 6 matching bases. Germline CDR1 and CDR2: SEHNR and FQNEAQ (reference sequence). The V gene lost 5 bases and the J gene lost 1 base, with 9 bases spanning the gap. This CDR3 spans 14 amino acids. CDR3 region: CASSPGQSGNTIYF. CDR3 DNA: TGTGCCAGCAGCCCCGGACAGTCTGGAAACACCATATATTTT.

The rearrangement joins TRBV12-3 or TRBV12-4 to TRBJ1-5; no firm D call. The ends were cut back, 1 base at V and 3 bases at J, with 4 bases in the middle. This CDR3 is built from 13 residues. The CDR3, as DNA: TGTGCCAGCAGTTTAGGGGCCAATCAGCCCCAGCATTTT. This codes for CASSLGANQPQHF.

This clone was observed a handful of times. The rearrangement joins TRBV4-3 to TRBJ1-1; no firm D call. Germline V gives CDR1 LGHNA, CDR2 YSLEER. V gave up 1 base and J gave up 0 bases, with 12 bases separating them. This CDR3 contains 16 residues. Here the CDR3 reads CASSQVQVGMNTEAFF. CDR3 DNA: TGCGCCAGCAGCCAAGTCCAGGTGGGCATGAACACTGAAGCTTTCTTT.

The chain recombines TRBV7-3 with TRBJ1-1; possibly TRBD1 for D (6 bases). The V gene's germline CDR1 is SGHTA and CDR2 FQGTGA. Deletions cut 2 bases from V and 5 bases from J, with 12 bases between. The CDR3 has 14 residues. As DNA, the CDR3 is TGTGCCAGCAGCTTAGCAGGGGCCGAAACTGAAGCTTTCTTT. Residues: CASSLAGAETEAFF.

The chain joins TRBV7-2 to TRBJ2-1; D is possibly TRBD1 (5 bases). CDR3 length equals 16 residues. Germline-derived CDR1 and CDR2 are SGHTA and FQGNSA. With 0 bases removed from V and 4 bases from J, the gap between germline ends came to 13 bases. The CDR3: CASSLAGLSVYNEQFF. CDR3 DNA sequence: TGTGCCAGCAGCTTAGCGGGGCTCAGCGTTTACAATGAGCAGTTCTTC.

This clone occurred once. This rearrangement joins TRBV11-2 to TRBJ1-1; TRBD1 agrees at 8 bases. CDR1 is SGHAT, CDR2 FQNNGV, per germline. The junction had 8 bases not matched to a gene; V was cut back by 4 bases and J by 4 bases. The CDR3 contains 15 residues. The CDR3 nucleotides read TGTGCCAGCAGCTCGGACAGGGAAGGTGTCACTGAAGCTTTCTTT. This codes for CASSSDREGVTEAFF.

This clone has more than one count but fewer than ten. The chain employs TRBV7-2 and TRBJ1-6; 8 positions match TRBD1. The CDR3 length is 17 residues. The germline CDR1 and CDR2 sequences are SGHTA and FQGNSA. Germline trimming cut 2 bases from V and 2 bases from J; bases unmatched to any gene: 5. The CDR3 DNA sequence: TGTGCCAGCAGCTTAAGGCCAGGGGGCACCTATAATTCACCCCTCCACTTT. Protein sequence: CASSLRPGGTYNSPLHF. Combining the CDR3 with reference TRBV7-2 and TRBJ1-6 gives the whole variable domain GAGVSQSPSNKVTEKGKDVELRCDPISGHTALYWYRQSLGQGLEFLIYFQGNSAPDKSGLPSDRFSAERTGGSVSTLTIQRTQQEDSAVYLCASSLRPGGTYNSPLHFGNGTRLTVT.

The chain combines TRBV11-2 with TRBJ1-4; TRBD1 might be the D (5 bases). This CDR3 has 15 residues. CDR1 is SGHAT, CDR2 FQNNGV, per germline. Trimming removed 3 bases from V and 5 bases from J, with 13 bases in between. The CDR3 sequence is CASSFPGRVNEKLFF. The DNA for the CDR3 is TGTGCCAGCAGCTTTCCGGGCAGGGTAAATGAAAAACTGTTTTTT.

This clone was recorded only once. V gene TRBV19 combines with J gene TRBJ1-1, with 8 bases aligning to TRBD1. The V gene's germline CDR1 is LNHDA and CDR2 SQIVND (reference sequence). This CDR3 has 14 residues. The junction had 3 bases not matched to a gene; V was cut back by 6 bases and J by 0 bases. CDR3 region: CASRWTGMNTEAFF. The CDR3 DNA sequence: TGTGCCAGTAGGTGGACAGGGATGAACACTGAAGCTTTCTTT.

The rearrangement uses TRBV29-1 and TRBJ1-1, with TRBD1 matching 7 bases. Germline CDR1 and CDR2: SQVTM and ANQGSEA. The CDR3 loop spans 13 amino acids. The V segment lost 4 bases and the J segment 4 bases; nucleotides outside the gene matches: 6. CDR3 sequence (DNA): TGCAGCGTTGCTAACAGGGGAGGCACTGAAGCTTTCTTT. This translates into CSVANRGGTEAFF.

This clone was seen once. Additional DNA sequences in this sample encode the identical CDR3. The rearrangement joins TRBV7-3 to TRBJ1-1; D unclear. The CDR3 is 13 residues long. The V end was cut by 5 bases, the J end by 4 bases, with 11 bases between. The germline V gene encodes CDR1 SGHTA and CDR2 FQGTGA. CDR3 DNA: TGTGCCAGCAGCCTCTTAGGGAGCACTGAAGCTTTCTTT. It translates to CASSLLGSTEAFF.

The chain recombines TRBV2 with TRBJ2-2; no clear D gene. The V end was cut by 3 bases, the J end by 0 bases, with 8 bases between. The CDR3 consists of 15 residues. Looked up from germline, CDR1 is SNHLY and CDR2 is FYNNEI. The CDR3 sequence is CASSESLTNTGELFF. The CDR3 region has the DNA TGTGCCAGCAGTGAGAGTCTGACGAACACCGGGGAGCTGTTTTTT.

The sample holds one count of this clone. This sequence joins TRBV10-3 and TRBJ2-2; D is unresolved. Germline assignment: CDR1 ENHRY and CDR2 SYGVKD. This CDR3 has 13 residues. The V end lost 2 bases, the J end lost 8 bases, and 9 bases lay between the germline ends. Here the CDR3 DNA reads TGTGCCATCAGTGAGAAAAGCGCAGGGGAGCTGTTTTTT. Translation: CAISEKSAGELFF.

The CDR3 coding sequence is TGTGCCAGCAGCTTAACGGGCGGGGGGTCCGTCAATGAGCAGTTCTTC. Protein sequence: CASSLTGGGSVNEQFF. This chain connects TRBV7-3 to TRBJ2-1; 8 bases line up with TRBD2. Germline lookup yields CDR1 SGHTA and CDR2 FQGTGA. The ends lost 0 bases at V and 6 bases at J; junction bases unmatched: 7. CDR3 length: 16 amino acids. The full variable domain, completed using reference TRBV7-3 and TRBJ2-1, is GAGVSQTPSNKVTEKGKYVELRCDPISGHTALYWYRQSLGQGPEFLIYFQGTGAADDSGLPNDRFFAVRPEGSVSTLKIQRTERGDSAVYLCASSLTGGGSVNEQFFGPGTRLTVL.

The rearrangement joins TRBV7-8 to TRBJ2-2, with a possible D match to TRBD2 (5 bases). CDR3 length: 14 amino acids. V lost 2 bases, J lost 7 bases, and 11 bases lay in between. Germline CDR1 SGHVS, CDR2 FQNEAQ. CDR3 nucleotide sequence: TGTGCCAGCAGCTTACTGGAGGCCCGCGGGGAGCTGTTTTTT. Its protein is CASSLLEARGELFF.

The V call is TRBV7-3, the J call TRBJ2-1; 7 bases agree with TRBD1. V lost 5 bases, J lost 0 bases, and 4 bases stayed unmatched. The CDR3 has 15 residues. CDR1 SGHTA and CDR2 FQGTGA come from the germline V gene. CDR3 DNA sequence: TGTGCCAGCAGCACCCGACAGGGCTCCTACAATGAGCAGTTCTTC. As protein: CASSTRQGSYNEQFF. Filled out from reference TRBV7-3 and TRBJ2-1, the complete variable domain reads GAGVSQTPSNKVTEKGKYVELRCDPISGHTALYWYRQSLGQGPEFLIYFQGTGAADDSGLPNDRFFAVRPEGSVSTLKIQRTERGDSAVYLCASSTRQGSYNEQFFGPGTRLTVL.

The chain carries TRBV14 and TRBJ1-3, with TRBD1 as a possible D gene (5 bases). The CDR3 length is 15 residues. CDR1 is SGHDN, CDR2 FVKESK, per germline. The V and J ends lost 4 bases and 2 bases respectively, with 12 bases between them. The CDR3 nucleotides read TGTGCCAGCAGCCCGAGGTGGGGGGCTGGAAACACCATATATTTT. It specifies CASSPRWGAGNTIYF.

This clone is a singleton in its sample. The gene calls are TRBV7-2 and TRBJ2-1, with D possibly being TRBD2 (5 bases). Per germline, CDR1 SGHTA and CDR2 FQGNSA. Trimming took off 4 bases at V and 5 bases at J, with 9 bases between the two ends. The CDR3 runs 13 residues. The DNA of the CDR3 is TGTGCCAGCAGCTCCCGGGGAAACAATGAGCAGTTCTTC. It yields the protein CASSSRGNNEQFF.

There are a few counts of this clone. This chain links TRBV9 with TRBJ2-7; D might be TRBD1 (5 bases). This CDR3 has 13 amino acids. Trimming cost V 4 bases and J 2 bases, with 10 bases left between them. Germline values: CDR1 SGDLS, CDR2 YYNGEE. The CDR3: CASSPTGTYEQYF. In nucleotides, the CDR3 is TGTGCCAGCAGCCCCACAGGAACCTACGAGCAGTACTTC.

V gene TRBV6-5 combines with J gene TRBJ2-7, with TRBD2 identical over 7 bases. V shed 5 bases and J 7 bases; nucleotides not matched to a gene: 14. CDR1 MNHEY and CDR2 SVGAGI come from the germline V gene. This CDR3 comprises 15 residues. CDR3 sequence (DNA): TGTGCCAGCAGTACGGGGCGGGGGACGGGCTGGGAGCAGTACTTC. It is translated as CASSTGRGTGWEQYF.

The chain has TRBV6-1 and TRBJ1-2; 8 bases are a match to TRBD1. From germline, CDR1 is MNHNS and CDR2 SASEGT. The V and J ends lost 2 bases and 2 bases, in that order; junction bases with no gene match: 7. This CDR3 region has 16 residues. The CDR3 here is CASSESGTGRNYGYTF. As DNA, the CDR3 is TGTGCCAGCAGTGAATCAGGGACAGGCCGGAACTATGGCTACACCTTC.

This chain links TRBV18 with TRBJ2-7; 8 bases match TRBD1. CDR1 KGHSH and CDR2 LQKENI come from the germline V gene. J gave up 4 bases and V 4 bases, and 6 bases lay outside the gene matches. The CDR3 totals 14 residues. Written as DNA, the CDR3 is TGTGCCAGCTCACGACAGGGGCTGAATTACGAGCAGTACTTC. It encodes CASSRQGLNYEQYF.

The chain employs TRBV5-1 and TRBJ2-5; possible D gene TRBD2, 5 bases. The length of the CDR3 is 16 residues. V was pared by 1 base and J by 3 bases, with 16 bases between. Germline lookup yields CDR1 SGHRS and CDR2 YFSETQ. The CDR3 DNA is TGCGCCAGCAGCTTGCGGGGTCACCCTGCTGAAGAGACCCAGTACTTC. Translating gives CASSLRGHPAEETQYF.